This is a list of T cell receptor beta chains from one sample in a study of T cells in Graves' hyperthyroidism and ophthalmopathy. One entry per CDR3 protein, called by TCRdb with MiXCR from the multiplex PCR reads. This sample has hundreds of thousands of distinct CDR3 sequences; around 39% occur once, and the top ten carry around 9.3%. Sequencing was done on a sample of blood. These receptors were taken from a man between 18 and 29 years old with Graves' hyperthyroidism. Both conserved end residues are part of each CDR3. D genes are given only for firm matches. Clone size is shown for a subset of rows, as once, few, many or a class of expanded clone.

cdr3_aa: CASSQGYRAGNTIYF; cdr3_nt: TGTGCCAGCAGCCAAGGGTACAGGGCTGGAAACACCATATATTTT; d_call: NA; clone_size: few; j_call: TRBJ1-3; v_call: TRBV14
cdr3_aa: CASSQDNRRVFF; cdr3_nt: TGCGCCAGCAGCCAAGATAACAGGAGAGTGTTTTTT; d_call: NA; clone_size: NA; j_call: TRBJ1-4; v_call: TRBV4-1
cdr3_aa: CSAQEDNEYGYTF; cdr3_nt: TGCAGCGCTCAAGAGGACAATGAGTATGGCTACACCTTC; d_call: NA; clone_size: NA; j_call: TRBJ1-2; v_call: TRBV29-1
cdr3_aa: CAISSYNGYTF; cdr3_nt: TGTGCCATCAGTTCATATAATGGCTACACCTTC; d_call: NA; clone_size: NA; j_call: TRBJ1-2; v_call: TRBV10-3
cdr3_aa: CASSQDVASGFHEQYF; cdr3_nt: TGTGCCAGCAGCCAAGACGTCGCTAGCGGGTTCCACGAGCAGTACTTC; d_call: TRBD2; clone_size: few; j_call: TRBJ2-7; v_call: TRBV4-2
cdr3_aa: CASSQDSRKTQYF; cdr3_nt: TGCGCCAGCAGCCAGGACAGTCGAAAGACGCAGTATTTT; d_call: NA; clone_size: NA; j_call: TRBJ2-3; v_call: TRBV10-1
cdr3_aa: CASSIEGRTTGELFF; cdr3_nt: TGTGCCAGTAGTATAGAGGGCAGGACGACCGGGGAGCTGTTTTTT; d_call: NA; clone_size: NA; j_call: TRBJ2-2; v_call: TRBV19
cdr3_aa: CASTQAGGGSREQYF; cdr3_nt: TGCGCCAGCACTCAAGCGGGAGGTGGGTCGAGGGAGCAGTACTTC; d_call: TRBD2; clone_size: many; j_call: TRBJ2-7; v_call: TRBV10-2
cdr3_aa: CSVEEGWGQSQHF; cdr3_nt: TGCAGCGTTGAAGAGGGGTGGGGTCAGTCCCAGCATTTT; d_call: NA; clone_size: NA; j_call: TRBJ1-5; v_call: TRBV29-1
cdr3_aa: CSARPGRGVNQPQYF; cdr3_nt: TGCAGTGCTAGACCTGGCAGGGGGGTCAATCAGCCCCAGTACTTC; d_call: NA; clone_size: NA; j_call: TRBJ2-5; v_call: TRBV20-1
cdr3_aa: CSVTNPLPDYEQYF; cdr3_nt: TGCAGCGTAACGAATCCGCTGCCTGACTACGAGCAGTACTTC; d_call: NA; clone_size: many; j_call: TRBJ2-7; v_call: TRBV29-1
cdr3_aa: CASSKGPGQESYEQYF; cdr3_nt: TGCGCCAGCAGCAAGGGACCGGGACAGGAGTCCTACGAGCAGTACTTC; d_call: TRBD1; clone_size: NA; j_call: TRBJ2-7; v_call: TRBV5-1
cdr3_aa: CASSLDGSGGYTF; cdr3_nt: TGCGCCAGCAGCTTGGACGGGTCAGGTGGCTACACCTTC; d_call: NA; clone_size: NA; j_call: TRBJ1-2; v_call: TRBV5-1
cdr3_aa: CASSLLGGAGRTEAFF; cdr3_nt: TGTGCCAGCAGCTTGCTCGGGGGTGCCGGGAGAACTGAAGCTTTCTTT; d_call: NA; clone_size: NA; j_call: TRBJ1-1; v_call: TRBV5-8
cdr3_aa: CSVEQGFSYNEQFF; cdr3_nt: TGCAGCGTTGAACAGGGTTTCTCCTACAATGAGCAGTTCTTC; d_call: NA; clone_size: once; j_call: TRBJ2-1; v_call: TRBV29-1
cdr3_aa: CASSSLGANVLTF; cdr3_nt: TGTGCCAGCAGTTCTCTTGGGGCCAACGTCCTGACTTTC; d_call: NA; clone_size: many; j_call: TRBJ2-6; v_call: TRBV12-3/TRBV12-4
cdr3_aa: CSSGGAGEADTQYF; cdr3_nt: TGCAGCTCCGGGGGAGCGGGAGAGGCAGATACGCAGTATTTT; d_call: TRBD2; clone_size: NA; j_call: TRBJ2-3; v_call: TRBV29-1
cdr3_aa: CASSLVAGSYEQYF; cdr3_nt: TGTGCCAGCAGCTTAGTAGCGGGAAGCTACGAGCAGTACTTC; d_call: TRBD2; clone_size: many; j_call: TRBJ2-7; v_call: TRBV7-2
cdr3_aa: CASSPYRDAGELFF; cdr3_nt: TGTGCCAGCAGCCCATACAGGGACGCCGGGGAGCTGTTTTTT; d_call: NA; clone_size: NA; j_call: TRBJ2-2; v_call: TRBV12-3/TRBV12-4
cdr3_aa: CASSIVQGLTEAFF; cdr3_nt: TGTGCCAGTAGTATAGTCCAGGGTCTAACTGAAGCTTTCTTT; d_call: NA; clone_size: many; j_call: TRBJ1-1; v_call: TRBV19
cdr3_aa: CASSEVGTVNTGELFF; cdr3_nt: TGTGCCAGCAGTGAAGTGGGGACCGTGAACACCGGGGAGCTGTTTTTT; d_call: NA; clone_size: NA; j_call: TRBJ2-2; v_call: TRBV25-1
cdr3_aa: CASKLWEELFF; cdr3_nt: TGTGCCAGCAAGTTGTGGGAAGAACTGTTTTTT; d_call: NA; clone_size: NA; j_call: TRBJ1-4; v_call: TRBV2
cdr3_aa: CAISDSHEQYF; cdr3_nt: TGTGCCATCAGTGACTCCCACGAGCAGTACTTC; d_call: NA; clone_size: many; j_call: TRBJ2-7; v_call: TRBV10-3
cdr3_aa: CASSASSSTRHEQYF; cdr3_nt: TGCGCCAGCAGTGCCAGCTCCTCCACCCGGCACGAGCAGTACTTC; d_call: NA; clone_size: NA; j_call: TRBJ2-7; v_call: TRBV10-1
cdr3_aa: CASSAGTEVYEQYF; cdr3_nt: TGTGCCAGCAGTGCCGGGACGGAAGTCTACGAGCAGTACTTC; d_call: NA; clone_size: few; j_call: TRBJ2-7; v_call: TRBV2
cdr3_aa: CSAREGQGGQPQYF; cdr3_nt: TGCAGTGCTCGGGAGGGGCAGGGGGGACAGCCCCAGTACTTC; d_call: NA; clone_size: NA; j_call: TRBJ2-5; v_call: TRBV20-1
cdr3_aa: CASSRTEASYGYTF; cdr3_nt: TGTGCCAGCAGCCGGACGGAAGCCTCCTATGGCTACACCTTC; d_call: NA; clone_size: NA; j_call: TRBJ1-2; v_call: TRBV5-6
cdr3_aa: CASSWGCEQYF; cdr3_nt: TGTGCCAGCAGCTGGGGGTGCGAGCAGTACTTC; d_call: NA; clone_size: NA; j_call: TRBJ2-7; v_call: TRBV11-2
cdr3_aa: CSATGAGHGGTEAFF; cdr3_nt: TGCAGTGCTACCGGAGCCGGGCACGGAGGCACTGAAGCTTTCTTT; d_call: NA; clone_size: many; j_call: TRBJ1-1; v_call: TRBV20-1
cdr3_aa: CASSPNENYGYTF; cdr3_nt: TGTGCCAGCAGCCCGAACGAGAACTATGGCTACACCTTC; d_call: NA; clone_size: many; j_call: TRBJ1-2; v_call: TRBV7-6
cdr3_aa: CASSRELDLYEQYF; cdr3_nt: TGCGCCAGCAGCCGGGAATTAGACCTCTACGAGCAGTACTTC; d_call: NA; clone_size: few; j_call: TRBJ2-7; v_call: TRBV10-2
cdr3_aa: CASSPDGDMNTEAFF; cdr3_nt: TGCGCCAGCAGCCCGGACGGCGACATGAACACTGAAGCTTTCTTT; d_call: NA; clone_size: NA; j_call: TRBJ1-1; v_call: TRBV5-1
cdr3_aa: CSARKLAGVGTQYF; cdr3_nt: TGCAGTGCTAGAAAACTAGCGGGGGTGGGGACCCAGTACTTC; d_call: TRBD2; clone_size: NA; j_call: TRBJ2-5; v_call: TRBV20-1
cdr3_aa: CSASSEAGRSSYEQYF; cdr3_nt: TGCAGTGCTAGTTCTGAGGCGGGAAGGAGCTCCTACGAGCAGTACTTC; d_call: NA; clone_size: few; j_call: TRBJ2-7; v_call: TRBV20-1
cdr3_aa: CAINRQVKTPAGGYTF; cdr3_nt: TGTGCCATCAACCGACAGGTCAAAACCCCCGCCGGCGGCTACACCTTC; d_call: NA; clone_size: few; j_call: TRBJ1-2; v_call: TRBV10-3
cdr3_aa: CASSENTGYEQYF; cdr3_nt: TGTGCCAGCAGTGAAAACACAGGGTACGAGCAGTACTTC; d_call: NA; clone_size: few; j_call: TRBJ2-7; v_call: TRBV2
cdr3_aa: CASSISQRVQETQYF; cdr3_nt: TGTGCCAGTAGTATATCCCAGAGGGTTCAAGAGACCCAGTACTTC; d_call: NA; clone_size: NA; j_call: TRBJ2-5; v_call: TRBV19